This T cell receptor (beta chain) was found in a study of T cells in Graves' hyperthyroidism and ophthalmopathy. Notes on the study in general: A model using 13 V-J features told ophthalmopathy apart from stable hyperthyroidism. Most thyroid clonotypes expanded above 0.001 appeared in blood too.

RNA transcripts gave rise to amplified TCR beta CDR3 regions. With the HTBI primer set, the TCR CDR3 went through a first round of RT-PCR. Using its own MiXCR run on the multiplex PCR reads, TCRdb lists one record per CDR3 protein. The sample includes about 410,000 distinct CDR3 sequences, approximately 15% of them seen just once. This clonotype has ten or more counts. What it binds is not known. The trim removed 0 bases at V and 7 bases at J, leaving 5 bases unmatched. The CDR3 covers 15 residues. The germline V gene has CDR1 SGHRS and CDR2 YFSETQ. Sequences were obtained from blood. This TCR was recovered from a young man with Graves' ophthalmopathy. The chain is built from TRBV5-1 and TRBJ1-4; 8 bases match TRBD1. This CDR3 reads CASSLARGHGEKLFF. CDR3 coding DNA: TGCGCCAGCAGCTTGGCCAGGGGGCATGGTGAAAAACTGTTTTTT.